The present T cell receptor (beta chain) was sequenced within a study of cytomegalovirus exposure and HLA in healthy donors. Study results and limitations: Cytomegalovirus-associated status was assigned to 150 or so TCR beta chains.

The germline V gene has CDR1 SQVTM and CDR2 ANQGSEA. The CDR3 length is 11 residues. The V and J ends lost 7 bases and 9 bases, in that order; junction bases with no gene match: 9. Assay: immunoSEQ multiplex PCR; the TCRdb copy retains only in-frame clones and omits some. This sample has roughly 140,000 clones; roughly 90% occur once, and the top ten carry about 0.7%. A word on this clone: Antigen: not known.

The genes are TRBV29-1 and TRBJ2-7; 7 bases are a match to TRBD1. Material: PBMCs. The TCR comes from a man younger than 35 in good health and CMV-seronegative. The CDR3 region has the DNA TGCAGCGCTGACAGGGCTTGGTTGCAGTACGTC. This gives the protein CSADRAWLQYV.